This entry concerns a single T cell receptor (beta chain). What it binds is not known. The CDR3 covers 13 residues. Between the trimmed V and J ends, which lost 2 bases and 4 bases, there was a span of 6 bases. Germline V lookup: CDR1 MGHRA, CDR2 YSYEKL. This sample is part of a study of T cell repertoires in cytomegalovirus infection. Across the whole study: It was the public TCR beta signatures that indicated both CMV infection and matching HLA type. Notes on the study in general: Within the response measured ex vivo, HLA-C-restricted CMV-specific TCR beta clonotypes were dominant.

TCRdb itself ran the reads through MiXCR, one entry per CDR3 protein. The sample holds just under 500,000 distinct CDR3 sequences, about 33% seen once. The V call is TRBV4-1, the J call TRBJ1-5, with D hard to call. Source: cultured PBMCs, taken from culture after CMV antigen stimulation. This clonotype originated in a human donor in good health (CMV status not recorded). Some clones in this sample may be carry-over from other donors' samples. CDR3 residues: CASSQQLNQPQHF. Here the CDR3 DNA reads TGCGCCAGCAGCCAACAGCTAAATCAGCCCCAGCATTTT.